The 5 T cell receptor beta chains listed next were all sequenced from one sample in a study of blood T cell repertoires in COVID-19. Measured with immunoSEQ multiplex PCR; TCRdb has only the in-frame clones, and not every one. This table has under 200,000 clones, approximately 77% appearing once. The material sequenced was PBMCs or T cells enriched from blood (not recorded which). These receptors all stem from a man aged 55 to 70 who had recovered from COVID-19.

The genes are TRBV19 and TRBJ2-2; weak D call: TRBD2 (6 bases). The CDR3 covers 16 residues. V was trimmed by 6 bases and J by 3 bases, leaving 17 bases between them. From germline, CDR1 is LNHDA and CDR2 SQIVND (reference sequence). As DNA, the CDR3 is TGTGCCAGTAGGGACACGGGACTCATGGACACCGGGGAGCTGTTTTTT. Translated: CASRDTGLMDTGELFF.

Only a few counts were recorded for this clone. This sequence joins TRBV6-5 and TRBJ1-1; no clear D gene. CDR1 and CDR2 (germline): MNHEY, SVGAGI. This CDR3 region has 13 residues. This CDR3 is CAIGGSLNTEAFF. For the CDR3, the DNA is TGTGCGATCGGAGGGAGTTTGAACACTGAAGCTTTCTTT.

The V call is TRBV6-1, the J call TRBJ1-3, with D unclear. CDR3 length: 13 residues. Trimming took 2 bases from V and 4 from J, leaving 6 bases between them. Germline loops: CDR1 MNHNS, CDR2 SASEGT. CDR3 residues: CASSEQQGNTIYF. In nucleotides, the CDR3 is TGTGCCAGCAGTGAACAACAGGGAAACACCATATATTTT.

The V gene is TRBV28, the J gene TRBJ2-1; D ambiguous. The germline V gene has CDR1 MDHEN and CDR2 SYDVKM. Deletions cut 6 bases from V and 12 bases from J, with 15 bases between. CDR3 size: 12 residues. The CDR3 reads CASSKLDRSQFF. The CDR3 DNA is TGTGCCAGCAGCAAGCTCGATCGCTCGCAGTTCTTC.

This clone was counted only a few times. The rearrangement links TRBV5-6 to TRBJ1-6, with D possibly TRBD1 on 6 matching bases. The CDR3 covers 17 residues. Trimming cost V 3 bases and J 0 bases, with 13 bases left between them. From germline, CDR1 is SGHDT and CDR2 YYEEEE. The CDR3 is CASSSDSSSSYNSPLHF. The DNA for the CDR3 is TGTGCCAGCAGCTCGGACAGTTCTAGCTCCTATAATTCACCCCTCCACTTT.